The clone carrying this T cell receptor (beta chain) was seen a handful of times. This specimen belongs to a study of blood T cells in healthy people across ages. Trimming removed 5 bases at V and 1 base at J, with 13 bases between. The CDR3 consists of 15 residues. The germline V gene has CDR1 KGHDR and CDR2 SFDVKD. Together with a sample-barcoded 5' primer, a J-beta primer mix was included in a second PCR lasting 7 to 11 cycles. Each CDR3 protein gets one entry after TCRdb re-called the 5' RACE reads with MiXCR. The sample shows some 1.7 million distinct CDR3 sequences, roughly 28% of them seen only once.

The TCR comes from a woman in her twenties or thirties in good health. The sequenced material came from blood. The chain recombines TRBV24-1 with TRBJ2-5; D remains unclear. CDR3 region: CATSAPNSIQETQYF. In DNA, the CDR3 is TGTGCCACCAGTGCCCCGAACAGCATCCAAGAGACCCAGTACTTC.